This TCR beta chain was recovered during a study of blood T cell repertoires in COVID-19. At the level of the study: The analysed material was cDNA or gDNA that came from T cells, B-cell-depleted T cells, or PBMCs.

The CDR3 has 14 amino acids. CDR1 is ENHRY, CDR2 SYGVKD, per germline. V was pared by 6 bases and J by 8 bases, with 9 bases of the junction left unmatched. Profiled with immunoSEQ multiplex PCR; TCRdb holds only in-frame clones, not every one. Seen here are hundreds of thousands of clones, around 85% observed once, and the top ten hold around 3.4%. The sequence was obtained from a woman younger than 30 with acute or convalescent COVID-19. This rearrangement joins TRBV10-3 to TRBJ1-4; 7 positions agree with TRBD1. Material: peripheral blood. Here the CDR3 DNA reads TGTGCCATCAGCCCAAATCAGGGGGAAGAAAAACTGTTTTTT. It yields the protein CAISPNQGEEKLFF.